This T cell receptor beta chain was sequenced during a study of T-cell reconstitution after alpha-beta-depleted transplantation in children. The CDR3 totals 14 residues. The germline V gene has CDR1 DFQATT and CDR2 SNEGSKA (reference sequence). V dropped 1 base and J dropped 2 bases, with 11 bases sitting between them. TCRbeta library preparation incorporated unique molecular identifiers. TCRdb independently ran MiXCR on the PCR reads; one entry per CDR3 protein. The sample records hundreds of thousands of distinct CDR3 sequences, approximately 16% being singletons. In its sample, this clonotype was seen a few times.

The sample in question was PBMCs from the stem cell graft donor, obtained from the stem cell graft. The sequence derives from a human donor who donated a stem cell graft to a child with acute myeloid leukemia. This rearrangement joins TRBV20-1 to TRBJ2-5; tentative D call: TRBD1 (5 bases). This CDR3 reads CSARGSRDQETQYF. CDR3 DNA: TGCAGTGCTAGAGGAAGCAGGGATCAAGAGACCCAGTACTTC.